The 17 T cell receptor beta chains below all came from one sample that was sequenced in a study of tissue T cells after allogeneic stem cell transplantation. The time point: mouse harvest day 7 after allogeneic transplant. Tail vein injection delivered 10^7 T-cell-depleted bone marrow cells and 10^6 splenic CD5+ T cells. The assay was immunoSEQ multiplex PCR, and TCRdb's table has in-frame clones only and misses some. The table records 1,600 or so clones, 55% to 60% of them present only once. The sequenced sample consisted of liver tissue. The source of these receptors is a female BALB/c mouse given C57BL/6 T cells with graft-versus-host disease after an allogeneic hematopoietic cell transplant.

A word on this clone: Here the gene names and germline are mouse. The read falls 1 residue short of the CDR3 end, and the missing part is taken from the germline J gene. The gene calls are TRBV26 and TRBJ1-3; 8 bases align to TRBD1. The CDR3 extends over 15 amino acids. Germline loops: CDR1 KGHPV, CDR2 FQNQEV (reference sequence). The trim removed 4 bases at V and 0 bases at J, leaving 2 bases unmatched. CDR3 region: CASSRQGNSGNTLYF. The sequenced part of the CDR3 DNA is TGTGCCAGCAGTCGACAGGGGAATTCTGGAAATACGCTCTAT.

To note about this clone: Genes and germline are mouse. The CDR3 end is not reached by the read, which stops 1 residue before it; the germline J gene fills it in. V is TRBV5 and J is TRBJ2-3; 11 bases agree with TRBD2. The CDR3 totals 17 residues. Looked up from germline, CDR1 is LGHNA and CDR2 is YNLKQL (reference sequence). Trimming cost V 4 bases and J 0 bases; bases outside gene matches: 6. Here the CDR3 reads CASSPRDWGSSAETLYF. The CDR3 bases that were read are TGTGCCAGCAGCCCTCGGGACTGGGGGTCTAGTGCAGAAACGCTGTAT.

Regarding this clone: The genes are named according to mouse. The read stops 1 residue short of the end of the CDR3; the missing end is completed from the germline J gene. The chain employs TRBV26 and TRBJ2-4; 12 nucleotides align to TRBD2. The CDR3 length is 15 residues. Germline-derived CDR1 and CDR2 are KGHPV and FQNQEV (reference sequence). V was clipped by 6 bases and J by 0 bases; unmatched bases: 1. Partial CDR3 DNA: TGTGCCAGCAGGGGACTGGGGGGAAGTCAAAACACCTTGTAC. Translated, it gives CASRGLGGSQNTLY. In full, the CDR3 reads CASRGLGGSQNTLYF.

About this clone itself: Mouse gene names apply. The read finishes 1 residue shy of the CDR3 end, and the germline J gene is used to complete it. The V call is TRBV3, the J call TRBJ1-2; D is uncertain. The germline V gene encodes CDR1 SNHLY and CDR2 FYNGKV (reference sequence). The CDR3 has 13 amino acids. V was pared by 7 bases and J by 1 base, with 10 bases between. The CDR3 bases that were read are TGTGCCAGCAACCCTACACGAAACTCCGACTACACC. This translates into CASNPTRNSDYT. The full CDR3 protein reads CASNPTRNSDYTF.

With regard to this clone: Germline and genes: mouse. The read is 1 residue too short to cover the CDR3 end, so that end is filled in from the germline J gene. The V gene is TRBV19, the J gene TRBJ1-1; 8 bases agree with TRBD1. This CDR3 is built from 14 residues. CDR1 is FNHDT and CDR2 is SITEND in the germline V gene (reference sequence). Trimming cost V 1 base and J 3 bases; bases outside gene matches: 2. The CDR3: CASSINRGDTEVFF. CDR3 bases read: TGTGCCAGCAGTATAAACAGGGGGGACACAGAAGTCTTC.

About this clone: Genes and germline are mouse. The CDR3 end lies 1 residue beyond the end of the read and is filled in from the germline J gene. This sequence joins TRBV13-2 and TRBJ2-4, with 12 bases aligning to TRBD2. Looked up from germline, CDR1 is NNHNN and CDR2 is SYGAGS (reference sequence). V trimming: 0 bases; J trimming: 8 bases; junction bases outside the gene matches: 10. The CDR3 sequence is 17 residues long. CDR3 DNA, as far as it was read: TGTGCCAGCGGTGATGCACAGAGACTGGGGGGGCGAGGCACCTTGTAC. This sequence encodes CASGDAQRLGGRGTLY. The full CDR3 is CASGDAQRLGGRGTLYF.

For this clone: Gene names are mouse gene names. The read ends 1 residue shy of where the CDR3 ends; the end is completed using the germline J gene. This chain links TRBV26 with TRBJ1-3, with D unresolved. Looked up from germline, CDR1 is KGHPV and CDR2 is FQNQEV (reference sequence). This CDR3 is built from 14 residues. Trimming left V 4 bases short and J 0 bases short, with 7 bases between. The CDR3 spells CASSRGISGNTLYF. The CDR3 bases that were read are TGTGCCAGCAGTCGAGGGATTTCTGGAAATACGCTCTAT.

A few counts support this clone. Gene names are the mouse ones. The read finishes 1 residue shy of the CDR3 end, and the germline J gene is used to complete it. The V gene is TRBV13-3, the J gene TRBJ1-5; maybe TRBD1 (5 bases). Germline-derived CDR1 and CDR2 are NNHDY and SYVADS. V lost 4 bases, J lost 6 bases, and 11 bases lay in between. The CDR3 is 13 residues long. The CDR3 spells CASSPREGQAPLF. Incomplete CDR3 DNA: TGTGCCAGCAGTCCCAGGGAGGGCCAGGCTCCGCTT.

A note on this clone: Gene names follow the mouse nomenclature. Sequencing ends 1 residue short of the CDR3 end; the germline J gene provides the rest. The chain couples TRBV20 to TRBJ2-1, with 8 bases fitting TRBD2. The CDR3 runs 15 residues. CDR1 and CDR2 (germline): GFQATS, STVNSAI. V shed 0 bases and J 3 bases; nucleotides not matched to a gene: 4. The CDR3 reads CGARDRGGRYAEQFF. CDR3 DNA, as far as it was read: TGTGGTGCTAGGGATCGGGGGGGGCGCTATGCTGAGCAGTTC.

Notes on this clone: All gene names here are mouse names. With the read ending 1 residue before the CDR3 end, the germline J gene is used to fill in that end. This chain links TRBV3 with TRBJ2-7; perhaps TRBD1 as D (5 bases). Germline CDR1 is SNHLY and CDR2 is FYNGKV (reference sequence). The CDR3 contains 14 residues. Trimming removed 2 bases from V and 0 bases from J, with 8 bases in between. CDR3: CASSLNRNSYEQYF. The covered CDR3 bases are TGTGCCAGCAGCTTAAACAGGAACTCCTATGAACAGTAC.

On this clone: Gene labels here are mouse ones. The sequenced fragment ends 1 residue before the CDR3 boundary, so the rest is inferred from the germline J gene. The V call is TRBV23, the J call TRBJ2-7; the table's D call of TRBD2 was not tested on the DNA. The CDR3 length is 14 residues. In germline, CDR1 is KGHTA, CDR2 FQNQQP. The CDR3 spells CSSSQDWDSYEQYF. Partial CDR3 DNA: TGCTCCAGCAGTCAGGACTGGGACTCCTATGAACAGTAC.

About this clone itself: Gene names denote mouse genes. CDR3 sequence: CASSLRDQDTQYF. CDR3 bases read: TGTGCCAGCAGTCTGCGGGACCAAGACACCCAGTAC. The V and J genes are TRBV26 and TRBJ2-5; D not resolved. The CDR3 end lies 1 residue beyond the end of the read and is filled in from the germline J gene. CDR3 size: 13 residues. Germline CDR1 and CDR2: KGHPV and FQNQEV (reference sequence). V was pared by 2 bases and J by 1 base, with 4 bases between.

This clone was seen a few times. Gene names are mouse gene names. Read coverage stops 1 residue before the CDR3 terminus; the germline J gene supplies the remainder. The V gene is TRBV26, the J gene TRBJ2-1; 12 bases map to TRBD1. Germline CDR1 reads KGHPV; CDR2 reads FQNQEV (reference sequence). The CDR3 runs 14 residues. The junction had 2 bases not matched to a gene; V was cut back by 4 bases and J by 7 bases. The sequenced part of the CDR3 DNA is TGTGCCAGCAGTCGGGACAGGGGGCGAGCTGAGCAGTTC. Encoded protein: CASSRDRGRAEQF. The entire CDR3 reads CASSRDRGRAEQFF.

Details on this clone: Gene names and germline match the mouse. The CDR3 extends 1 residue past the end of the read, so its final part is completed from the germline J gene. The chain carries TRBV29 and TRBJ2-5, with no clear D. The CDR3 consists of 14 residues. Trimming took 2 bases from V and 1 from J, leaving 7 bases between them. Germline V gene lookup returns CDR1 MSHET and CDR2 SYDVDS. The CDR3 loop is CASSLDTYQDTQYF. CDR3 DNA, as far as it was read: TGTGCTAGCAGTTTAGACACCTACCAAGACACCCAGTAC. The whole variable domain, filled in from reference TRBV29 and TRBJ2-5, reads DMKVTQMPRYLIKRMGENVLLECGQDMSHETMYWYRQDPGLGLQLIYISYDVDSNSEGDIPKGYRVSRKKREHFSLILDSAKTNQTSVYFCASSLDTYQDTQYFGPGTRLLVL.

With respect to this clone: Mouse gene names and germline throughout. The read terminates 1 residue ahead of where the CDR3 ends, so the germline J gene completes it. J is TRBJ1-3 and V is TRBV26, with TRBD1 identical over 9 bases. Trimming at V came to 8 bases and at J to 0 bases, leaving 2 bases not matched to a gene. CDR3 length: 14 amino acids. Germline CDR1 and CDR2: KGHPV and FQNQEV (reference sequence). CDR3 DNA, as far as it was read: TGTGCCAGCGGACAGGGGAATTCTGGAAATACGCTCTAT. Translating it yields CASGQGNSGNTLY. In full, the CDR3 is CASGQGNSGNTLYF.

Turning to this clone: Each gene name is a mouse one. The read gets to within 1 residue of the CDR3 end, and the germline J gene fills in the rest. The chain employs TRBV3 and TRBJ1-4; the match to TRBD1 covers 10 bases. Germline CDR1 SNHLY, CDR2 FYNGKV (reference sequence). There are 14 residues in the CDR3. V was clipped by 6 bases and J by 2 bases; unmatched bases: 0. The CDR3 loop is CASRGQGSNERLFF. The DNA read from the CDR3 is TGTGCCAGCAGGGGACAGGGGTCCAACGAAAGATTATTT.

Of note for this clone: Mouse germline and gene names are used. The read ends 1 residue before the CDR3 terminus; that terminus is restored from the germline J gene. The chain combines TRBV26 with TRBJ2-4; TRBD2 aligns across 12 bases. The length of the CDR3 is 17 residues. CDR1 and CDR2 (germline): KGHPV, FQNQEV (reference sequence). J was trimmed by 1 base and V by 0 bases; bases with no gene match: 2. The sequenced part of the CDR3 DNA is TGTGCCAGCAGTCTGTCGGGACTGGGGGGCCGTCAAAACACCTTGTAC. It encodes CASSLSGLGGRQNTLY. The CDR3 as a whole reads CASSLSGLGGRQNTLYF.